This TCR beta chain was obtained from a study of blood T cell repertoires in COVID-19. Recruitment covered about two dozen US areas and drew participants whose ages spanned roughly 18 to 89 years. Original processing notes: Counts of nucleated cells, estimated from reference gene primer amplification, were obtained. Clones were read by immunoSEQ multiplex PCR, and TCRdb kept only the in-frame ones, dropping some. That table gives V, J and clone size, and the DNA gave D and trimming. The data contain roughly 400,000 clones, roughly 90% of them singletons. Germline values: CDR1 MGHRA, CDR2 YSYEKL. V was cut by 0 bases and J by 0 bases, with 8 bases left in between. The CDR3 contains 15 residues.

The gene calls are TRBV4-1 and TRBJ1-2; no firm D call. The receptor comes from a woman aged 18-29 years who had been exposed to COVID-19. The sample comprised PBMCs or T cells enriched from blood (not recorded which). The CDR3 is CASSQDYFPNYGYTF. Here the CDR3 DNA reads TGCGCCAGCAGCCAAGACTACTTCCCTAACTATGGCTACACCTTC.